This T cell receptor beta chain was recorded in a study of T cell changes during pregnancy in multiple sclerosis. Assay: immunoSEQ multiplex PCR; the TCRdb copy retains only in-frame clones and omits some. In the table there are around 100,000 clones, 92% of which are singletons. The source was peripheral blood, collected after pregnancy. The TCR sequence derives from a female donor with multiple sclerosis, enrolled in a pregnancy study.

In DNA, the CDR3 is TGTGCCAGTAGTATAGAGGCGACAGACTACGAGCAGTACTTC. Encoded protein: CASSIEATDYEQYF. The chain employs TRBV19 and TRBJ2-7, with D perhaps TRBD1 (5 bases). The CDR3 loop spans 14 amino acids. From germline, CDR1 is LNHDA and CDR2 SQIVND (reference sequence). V was cut by 0 bases and J by 3 bases, with 9 bases left in between.